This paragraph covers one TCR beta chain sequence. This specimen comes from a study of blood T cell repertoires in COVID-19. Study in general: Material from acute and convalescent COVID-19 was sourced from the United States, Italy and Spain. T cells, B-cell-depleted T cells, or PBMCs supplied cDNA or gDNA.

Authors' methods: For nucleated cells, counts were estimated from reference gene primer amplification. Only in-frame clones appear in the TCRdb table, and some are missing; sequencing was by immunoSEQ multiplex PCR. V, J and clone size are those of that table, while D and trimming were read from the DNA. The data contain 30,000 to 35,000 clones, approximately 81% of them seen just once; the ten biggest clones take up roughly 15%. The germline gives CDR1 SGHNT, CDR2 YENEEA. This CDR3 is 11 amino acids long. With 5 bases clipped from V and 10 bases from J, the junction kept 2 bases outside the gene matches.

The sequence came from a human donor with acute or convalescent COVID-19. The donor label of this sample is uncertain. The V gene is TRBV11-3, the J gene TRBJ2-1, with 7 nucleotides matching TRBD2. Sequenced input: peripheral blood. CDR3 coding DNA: TGTGCCAGCAGCCGCGGGAGCGAGCAGTTCTTC. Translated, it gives CASSRGSEQFF.